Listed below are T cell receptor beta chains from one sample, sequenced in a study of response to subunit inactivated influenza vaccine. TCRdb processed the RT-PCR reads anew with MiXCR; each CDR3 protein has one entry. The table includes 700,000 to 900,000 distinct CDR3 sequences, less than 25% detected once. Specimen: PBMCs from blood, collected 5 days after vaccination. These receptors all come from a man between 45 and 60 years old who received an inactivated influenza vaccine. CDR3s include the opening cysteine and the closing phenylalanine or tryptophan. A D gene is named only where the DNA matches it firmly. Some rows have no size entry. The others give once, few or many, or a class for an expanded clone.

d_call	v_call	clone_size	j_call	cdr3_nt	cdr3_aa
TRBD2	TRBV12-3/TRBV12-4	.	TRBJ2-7	TGTGCCAGCCAGCGGGAGAGCTACGAGCAGTACTTC	CASQRESYEQYF
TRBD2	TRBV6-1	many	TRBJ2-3	TGTGCCAGCACCAAGACTAGCGGGAGAGGCACAGATACGCAGTATTTT	CASTKTSGRGTDTQYF
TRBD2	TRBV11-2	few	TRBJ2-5	TGTGCCAGCAGCTTGCTTAGCGGGGGGGCCCAAGAGACCCAGTACTTC	CASSLLSGGAQETQYF
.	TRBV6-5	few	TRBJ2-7	TGTGCCAGCAGTTACTCGTTTCAGGGTTACGAGCAGTACTTC	CASSYSFQGYEQYF
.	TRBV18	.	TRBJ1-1	TGTGCCAGCTCACAGGTAATGGGGAACACTGAAGCTTTCTTT	CASSQVMGNTEAFF
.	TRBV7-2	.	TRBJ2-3	TGTGCCAGCAGTCGCCCCGGGCCCTCAGATACGCAGTATTTT	CASSRPGPSDTQYF
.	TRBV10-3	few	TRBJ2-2	TGTGCCATCAGTGAGTCCCGCGTCGGGGAGCTGTTTTTT	CAISESRVGELFF
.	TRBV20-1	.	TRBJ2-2	TGCAGTGCTAGAGATGAGAGACTTGGTGCCGGGGAGCTGTTTTTT	CSARDERLGAGELFF
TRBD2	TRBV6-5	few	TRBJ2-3	TGTGCCAGCAGTTATTTCGCGGGGGGGGACACAGATACGCAGTATTTT	CASSYFAGGDTDTQYF
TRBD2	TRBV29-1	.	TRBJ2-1	TGCAGCGTTGAAGGTAGGGCCCCGGGACTAGACCTTTTGGTATCCTACAATGAGCAGTTCTTC	CSVEGRAPGLDLLVSYNEQFF
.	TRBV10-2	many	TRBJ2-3	TGCGCCAGCAGTGAGTGGGGGTCCCCGACAGATACGCAGTATTTT	CASSEWGSPTDTQYF